The 5 T cell receptor beta chains below come from one sample, sequenced in a study of CD8 T cells in ankylosing spondylitis. One entry per CDR3 protein, called by TCRdb with MiXCR from the 5' RACE reads. The table has around 130,000 distinct CDR3 sequences, 6% to 8.5% seen once. The material sequenced was blood, either unsorted or a sorted T cell fraction (not recorded which). These receptors all stem from a male donor with ankylosing spondylitis or in good health (not recorded which).

This clonotype was picked up many times. V is TRBV7-2 and J is TRBJ1-5; no reliable D call. This CDR3 has 13 residues. V was clipped by 2 bases and J by 5 bases, with 7 bases between them. Germline V gives CDR1 SGHTA, CDR2 FQGNSA. This CDR3 is CASSLRWDQPQHF. In nucleotides, the CDR3 is TGTGCCAGCAGCTTAAGGTGGGATCAGCCCCAGCATTTT. Drawing the rest from reference TRBV7-2 and TRBJ1-5, the complete variable domain is GAGVSQSPSNKVTEKGKDVELRCDPISGHTALYWYRQSLGQGLEFLIYFQGNSAPDKSGLPSDRFSAERTGGSVSTLTIQRTQQEDSAVYLCASSLRWDQPQHFGDGTRLSIL.

This clonotype was observed at least ten times. The gene calls are TRBV5-1 and TRBJ2-2, with 13 bases that match TRBD2. CDR1 and CDR2 from the germline V gene are SGHRS and YFSETQ. The CDR3 totals 16 residues. J was trimmed by 5 bases and V by 4 bases; bases with no gene match: 5. CDR3 loop: CASSQPGLAGTGELFF. CDR3 sequence (DNA): TGCGCCAGCAGCCAGCCGGGACTAGCGGGAACCGGGGAGCTGTTTTTT.

This clonotype has a count of ten or more. The rearrangement links TRBV20-1 to TRBJ2-5, with D maybe TRBD1 (5 bases). Trimming shortened V by 4 bases and J by 3 bases, and 15 bases separated the two germline ends. Germline loops: CDR1 DFQATT, CDR2 SNEGSKA (reference sequence). The length of the CDR3 is 14 residues. CDR3 sequence (DNA): TGCAGTGCTATCGTACGCGCAGGGAAAGAGACCCAGTACTTC. Its protein product is CSAIVRAGKETQYF.

This clonotype was seen at least ten times. The V call is TRBV10-3, the J call TRBJ2-3; 13 bases fit TRBD2. After removal of 11 bases from V and 1 base from J, the junction contained 6 bases not matched to a gene. Germline V lookup: CDR1 ENHRY, CDR2 SYGVKD. There are 15 residues in the CDR3. CDR3 sequence: CAAAGTSGGTDTQYF. CDR3 DNA sequence: TGTGCCGCGGCCGGGACTAGCGGGGGCACAGATACGCAGTATTTT.

This clonotype was observed many times. V is TRBV6-1 and J is TRBJ2-1; D is perhaps TRBD2 (6 bases). The CDR3 length is 14 residues. CDR1 and CDR2 (germline): MNHNS, SASEGT. Trimming cost V 5 bases and J 0 bases, with 8 bases left between them. The DNA of the CDR3 is TGTGCCAGCAGTCCGGGAGTCTCCTACAATGAGCAGTTCTTC. Translation gives CASSPGVSYNEQFF.